This T cell receptor beta chain appears in the sequencing data of a study of blood T cell repertoires in COVID-19. Looking at the study overall: COVID-19 samples from acute and convalescent phases originated in the United States, Italy and Spain. T cells, B-cell-depleted T cells, or PBMCs supplied cDNA or gDNA.

This clone was recorded once. Assay used: immunoSEQ multiplex PCR; TCRdb lists only in-frame clones, some missing. The table records roughly 410,000 clones, about nine tenths of them present only once. A Seattle source enrolled patients during active infection and followed them longitudinally. This receptor was obtained from a woman between 40 and 50 years old with COVID-19, enrolled during active disease. The sample consisted of peripheral blood.

The CDR3 nucleotides are TGTGCCCGGGGGGGGACGAACACCGGGGAGCTGTTTTTT. Translated, it gives CARGGTNTGELFF. The rearrangement uses TRBV19 and TRBJ2-2, with TRBD2 matching 8 bases. The V segment lost 11 bases and the J segment 0 bases; nucleotides outside the gene matches: 2. CDR1 LNHDA and CDR2 SQIVND come from the germline V gene (reference sequence). The CDR3 runs to 13 residues.